This entry is about one TCR beta chain. Its specificity is not known. This entry belongs to a study of cytomegalovirus exposure and HLA in healthy donors. Study summary: A subsequent analysis reported that the roughly 120 validation repertoires were produced on the same platform that had also been used for the roughly 670 first-cohort repertoires. Study findings and constraints: The authors enumerated 164 TCR beta chains as linked to cytomegalovirus. In vitro confirmation showed a few CMV-associated chains to be CMV antigen specific.

The data were produced by immunoSEQ multiplex PCR, yet TCRdb's version contains in-frame clones alone and is incomplete. The sample lists approximately 150,000 clones, roughly 90% occurring once. The V gene lost 0 bases and the J gene lost 0 bases, with 10 bases spanning the gap. Germline CDR1 SGHRS, CDR2 YFSETQ. The CDR3 loop spans 16 amino acids. V usage is TRBV5-1 and J usage is TRBJ1-5; D remains unclear. The sequencing sample was made of PBMCs. The TCR sequence derives from a man aged 18 to 35 in good health and CMV-seropositive. Here the CDR3 reads CASSLGSSHSNQPQHF. CDR3 DNA: TGCGCCAGCAGCTTGGGATCAAGCCATAGCAATCAGCCCCAGCATTTT.